This TCR beta chain originates from a study of blood T cell repertoires in COVID-19 (dated by TCRdb to 2019 to 2021). A note on the overall study: The collaborator samples originated in the United States, Italy and Spain and spanned the acute and convalescent phases of COVID-19. The material from the prospective study consisted of cDNA or gDNA derived from T cells, B-cell-depleted T cells, or PBMCs. Subjects who had been exposed to COVID-19, were actively infected with it, or had recovered from it provided the deeply sampled blood TCRbeta repertoires that made up the dataset. The repertoires were released in a freely available public database intended as a resource for research on the immune response to SARS-CoV-2. Samples came from the ongoing ImmuneRACE study (first 160 participants) plus 1,254 subjects from 6 global collaborators. A de-identified subject ID, COVID-19 status, age in years and sex were almost always included in the sample metadata. Where available, HLA class I and class II types were taken from metadata supplied by the sample provider and were not determined by assay-based typing.

As regards this clone: Its antigen is not yet known. Base quality data are lacking; no much larger clone is found one base away.

General conclusions and limits of the study: Clinical and demographic metadata were provided uncurated, with the amount varying by source and participant.

TCRbeta CDR3 regions were amplified from genomic DNA using the immunoSEQ Assay, a bias-controlled multiplex PCR. As for the authors' bioinformatics: The number of nucleated cells in each sample was estimated by amplification of reference gene primers within the assay. To quantify the absolute abundance of each unique TCRbeta CDR3 rearrangement, sequence reads were collapsed and filtered. For each sample, productive Simpson clonality was calculated as the square root of Simpson's diversity index across productive rearrangements. The immuneACCESS repertoire file appears here via TCRdb, limited to in-frame rearrangements. These files lack a portion of the clones; in checked studies, under half of the deficit traces to unresolved V genes, and the cause of the others is not known. From that table come the V and J calls and clone size; the DNA was used to work out D and trimming. Recorded for this sample are 150,000 or so clones; under 90% of them occurred a single time. The top ten hold 12% of the sample.

Participants in the prospective study were aged about 18 to 95 years, lived in about two dozen United States geographic areas, and enrolled through a virtual design. To assign participants to cohorts, the prospective study relied on clinical history that participants themselves reported in a screening survey and a study questionnaire. For ImmuneRACE Cohort 3, a participant was defined as recovered based on two consecutive negative NP/OP PCR tests, clearance by a healthcare professional, or resolution of symptoms. In the prospective study, whole blood, serum and a nasopharyngeal or oropharyngeal swab were collected from each participant by mobile phlebotomists. Participants in the prospective study had the option to provide additional blood draws and questionnaires over an approximately 2-month period. Before DNA extraction, prospective study blood samples were shipped either frozen or at room temperature.

Unmatched junction bases come to 4, with V trimmed by 8 bases and J by 1 base. The CDR3 has 13 amino acids, counting the end cysteine and phenylalanine. The read is trimmed to its CDR3 DNA, 39 bases read in frame from base 1. The germline V gene (reference sequence) yields LNHDA for CDR1 and SQIVND for CDR2. This TCR was sampled from a man aged 45-65 years who had recovered from COVID-19. Input material: PBMCs or T cells enriched from blood (not recorded which). Recombination linked TRBV19 to TRBJ1-2, with TRBD1 identical over 7 junction bases. The DNA sequence is TGTGCCAGTGCTACAGGGGTTAACTATGGCTACACCTTC. It specifies CASATGVNYGYTF.